This TCR beta chain emerged from a study of blood T cell repertoires in COVID-19. The table came from immunoSEQ multiplex PCR; TCRdb's copy has only in-frame clones and leaves some out. The sample carries roughly 330,000 clones, more than 70% recorded once. This CDR3 is built from 12 residues. V lost 8 bases and J lost 6, with 13 bases in between. What was sequenced was peripheral blood. The rearrangement uses TRBV12-3 or TRBV12-4 and TRBJ1-2; D is undetermined. This TCR was sampled from a man between 18 and 35 years old who had recovered from COVID-19. The CDR3, as DNA: TGTGCCAGCGGGAGGGCCCCGAATGGCTACACCTTC. This encodes CASGRAPNGYTF.